Each of the 26 T cell receptor beta chains below was sequenced from the same sample in a study of vaccination and CD4 T cells after COVID-19. As for time point: late sampling 161 to 241 days after vaccination in three convalescent patients. Regarding treatment: roughly 10-day PBMC culture with coronavirus spike peptide pools or control peptides (ViraFEST assay). Researchers used the Oncomine TCR Beta short-read assay to sequence DNA from cultured CD4+ T cells. From the PCR reads, TCRdb called clonotypes with MiXCR, one entry per CDR3 protein. Of tens of thousands of distinct CDR3 sequences listed, 25% to 35% are singletons. Their specific antigens are unknown. The material was CD4+ T cells from blood, cultured in vitro, obtained about 7 months after SARS-CoV-2 vaccination. The origin of the receptors is a human donor who had recovered from COVID-19.

The chain joins TRBV19 to TRBJ2-3, with D tentatively TRBD1 (6 bases). The germline CDR1 and CDR2 sequences are LNHDA and SQIVND (reference sequence). This CDR3 is 13 amino acids long. V was trimmed by 6 bases and J by 5 bases, leaving 12 bases between them. The chain's CDR3 is CASSTGYGDTQYF. CDR3 coding DNA: TGTGCCAGTAGCACAGGGTATGGAGATACGCAGTATTTT.

This clonotype was counted a few times. The V call is TRBV20-1, the J call TRBJ2-5; 7 bases match TRBD2. Unmatched junction bases numbered 2, after V lost 5 bases and J lost 2 bases. Germline assignment: CDR1 DFQATT and CDR2 SNEGSKA (reference sequence). The CDR3 extends over 12 amino acids. CDR3 sequence (DNA): TGCAGTGCTTGGGGACTACAAGAGACCCAGTACTTC. This encodes CSAWGLQETQYF.

This clonotype was seen a few times. This chain links TRBV7-2 with TRBJ1-1, with 7 positions matching TRBD1. The CDR3 extends over 14 amino acids. Per the germline V gene, CDR1 is SGHTA and CDR2 is FQGNSA. Unmatched junction bases numbered 6, after V lost 5 bases and J lost 3 bases. Written as DNA, the CDR3 is TGTGCCAGCAGCCGACAGGGAGGGGACACTGAAGCTTTCTTT. Encoded protein: CASSRQGGDTEAFF.

This clonotype was observed a few times. The chain joins TRBV20-1 to TRBJ1-6, with no clear D. CDR3 length: 17 amino acids. V was trimmed by 0 bases and J by 6 bases, leaving 18 bases between them. Germline V lookup: CDR1 DFQATT, CDR2 SNEGSKA (reference sequence). This chain's CDR3 is CSARDGSAVSLNSPLHF. CDR3 DNA sequence: TGCAGTGCTAGAGATGGCTCAGCCGTCAGCCTTAATTCACCCCTCCACTTT.

The chain couples TRBV28 to TRBJ2-7; D remains ambiguous. The CDR3 loop spans 14 amino acids. Per the germline V gene, CDR1 is MDHEN and CDR2 is SYDVKM. The V end lost 8 bases, the J end lost 2 bases, and 16 bases lay between the germline ends. The CDR3 is CASLLGGSTYEQYF. DNA of the CDR3: TGTGCCAGCCTACTCGGCGGCAGCACCTACGAGCAGTACTTC. The whole variable domain, remainder taken from reference TRBV28 and TRBJ2-7, is DVKVTQSSRYLVKRTGEKVFLECVQDMDHENMFWYRQDPGLGLRLIYFSYDVKMKEKGDIPEGYSVSREKKERFSLILESASTNQTSMYLCASLLGGSTYEQYFGPGTRLTVT.

V gene TRBV6-2 or TRBV6-3 combines with J gene TRBJ1-2; D possibly corresponds to TRBD1 (5 bases). Trimming removed 2 bases at V and 2 bases at J, with 15 bases between. Per the germline V gene, CDR1 is MNHEY and CDR2 is SVGEGT. This CDR3 comprises 16 residues. The DNA for the CDR3 is TGTGCCAGCAGTTACCTACCAGGGAGACAAAACTATGGCTACACCTTC. As protein: CASSYLPGRQNYGYTF.

This clonotype was detected a few times. The chain has TRBV7-3 and TRBJ2-1; D could derive from TRBD1 or TRBD2 (6 bases each). This CDR3 comprises 13 residues. The germline CDR1 and CDR2 sequences are SGHTA and FQGTGA. Trimming took 1 base from V and 7 from J, leaving 8 bases between them. CDR3 amino acids: CASSLKGGNEQFF. The DNA of the CDR3 is TGTGCCAGCAGCTTAAAGGGGGGAAATGAGCAGTTCTTC.

This CDR3 reads CASSLGQGANQETQYF. The CDR3 nucleotides are TGCGCCAGCAGCTTGGGACAGGGGGCGAACCAAGAGACCCAGTACTTC. The chain has TRBV5-1 and TRBJ2-5; TRBD1 aligns across 10 bases. The CDR3 spans 16 residues. Germline V gene lookup returns CDR1 SGHRS and CDR2 YFSETQ. V gave up 0 bases and J gave up 0 bases; unmatched junction bases: 2.

In this sample, this clonotype turned up a few times. This chain links TRBV6-5 with TRBJ1-2; D is perhaps TRBD1 (6 bases). V lost 2 bases, J lost 0 bases, and 13 bases lay in between. The CDR3 spans 16 residues. Per the germline V gene, CDR1 is MNHEY and CDR2 is SVGAGI. The CDR3 nucleotides read TGTGCCAGCAGTTACCGAGGGGGGTCCTCTAACTATGGCTACACCTTC. Protein sequence: CASSYRGGSSNYGYTF.

This sequence joins TRBV5-1 and TRBJ2-5, with D maybe TRBD2 (6 bases). The CDR3 spans 14 residues. CDR1 is SGHRS, CDR2 YFSETQ, per germline. V was trimmed by 3 bases and J by 5 bases, leaving 14 bases between them. The DNA of the CDR3 is TGCGCCAGCAGCTGGGCAGGCGCGGGGGAGACCCAGTACTTC. Translation: CASSWAGAGETQYF.

There are a few counts of this clonotype. This chain uses TRBV4-2 with TRBJ1-2, with D unclear. From germline, CDR1 is LGHNA and CDR2 YNFKEQ. The CDR3 has 15 residues. Trimming shortened V by 1 base and J by 7 bases, and 16 bases separated the two germline ends. The CDR3 here is CASSQAQVDRIGYTF. CDR3 DNA: TGTGCCAGCAGCCAAGCCCAGGTAGATAGGATTGGCTACACCTTC.

The chain couples TRBV20-1 to TRBJ2-2; TRBD1 matches at 9 bases. Germline assignment: CDR1 DFQATT and CDR2 SNEGSKA (reference sequence). The length of the CDR3 is 15 residues. Unmatched junction bases numbered 3, after V lost 0 bases and J lost 4 bases. CDR3 sequence (DNA): TGCAGTGCTAGAGAATTGGACAGGGGCACCGGGGAGCTGTTTTTT. It translates to CSARELDRGTGELFF.

This clonotype occurred a few times. The chain uses TRBV28 and TRBJ2-1; 12 bases match TRBD2. CDR3 length: 16 amino acids. With 3 bases clipped from V and 6 bases from J, the junction kept 6 bases outside the gene matches. The germline gives CDR1 MDHEN, CDR2 SYDVKM. CDR3 nucleotides: TGTGCCAGCAGTTTGTCGGGACTAGCGGGCCTCAATGAGCAGTTCTTC. It specifies CASSLSGLAGLNEQFF.

This clonotype was picked up a small number of times. The rearrangement uses TRBV4-3 and TRBJ2-5, with 10 bases fitting TRBD1. Germline trimming cut 2 bases from V and 5 bases from J; bases unmatched to any gene: 2. The length of the CDR3 is 14 residues. The germline V gene has CDR1 LGHNA and CDR2 YSLEER. The CDR3 DNA reads TGCGCCAGCAGCCAACTGGGACAGGGGGAGACCCAGTACTTC. Protein sequence: CASSQLGQGETQYF.

There are a few counts of this clonotype. The chain carries TRBV11-3 and TRBJ2-5, with D possibly being TRBD1 (5 bases). Germline CDR1 is SGHNT and CDR2 is YENEEA. V lost 5 bases to trimming and J lost 5 bases, with 12 bases between them. The length of the CDR3 is 13 residues. CDR3 amino acids: CASSVDIGETQYF. The CDR3, as DNA: TGTGCCAGCAGCGTGGACATAGGCGAGACCCAGTACTTC. Complete variable domain (other parts from reference TRBV11-3 and TRBJ2-5): EAGVVQSPRYKIIEKKQPVAFWCNPISGHNTLYWYLQNLGQGPELLIRYENEEAVDDSQLPKDRFSAERLKGVDSTLKIQPAELGDSAVYLCASSVDIGETQYFGPGTRLLVL.

In its sample, this clonotype was seen a few times. The genes are TRBV7-9 and TRBJ2-5, with D tentatively TRBD2 (6 bases). Trimming removed 4 bases from V and 2 bases from J, with 17 bases in between. Germline loops: CDR1 SEHNR, CDR2 FQNEAQ (reference sequence). The CDR3 loop spans 16 amino acids. CDR3 sequence: CASSSTSSAPQETQYF. Here the CDR3 DNA reads TGTGCCAGCAGCTCAACCTCTAGCGCGCCGCAAGAGACCCAGTACTTC.

This clonotype came up a few times. The chain carries TRBV6-5 and TRBJ2-5; 11 bases agree with TRBD1. CDR1 is MNHEY, CDR2 SVGAGI, per germline. V shed 4 bases and J 3 bases; nucleotides not matched to a gene: 1. The CDR3 covers 14 residues. The CDR3 is CASSWDRGKETQYF. The CDR3 nucleotides read TGTGCCAGCAGTTGGGACAGGGGGAAAGAGACCCAGTACTTC.

This clonotype is medium-sized within its sample. This chain connects TRBV6-1 to TRBJ2-7; TRBD2 matches at 7 bases. Germline CDR1 MNHNS, CDR2 SASEGT. The V gene end was trimmed by 3 bases and the J gene end by 0 bases; junction bases not matched to a gene: 5. This CDR3 comprises 15 residues. The CDR3 nucleotides read TGTGCCAGCAGTGAGATGGCGGGAGACTCCTACGAGCAGTACTTC. It is translated as CASSEMAGDSYEQYF.

This clonotype has only a few counts. This sequence joins TRBV6-9 and TRBJ2-7, with TRBD2 matching 9 bases. Germline CDR1 MNHGY, CDR2 SVAAGI. The CDR3 runs 16 residues. The CDR3 is CVRAGGTFVSFYEQYF. The CDR3 DNA is TGTGTCCGAGCGGGAGGAACATTCGTATCCTTCTACGAGCAGTACTTC.

This clonotype came up a few times. The rearrangement uses TRBV7-9 and TRBJ1-5; 8 nucleotides agree with TRBD1. The CDR3 covers 15 residues. J gave up 6 bases and V 1 base, and 5 bases lay outside the gene matches. Germline CDR1 SEHNR, CDR2 FQNEAQ (reference sequence). The CDR3 spells CASSLGTGSVQPQHF. The CDR3 DNA reads as TGTGCCAGCAGCTTAGGGACAGGGAGCGTTCAGCCCCAGCATTTT. Looking up the rest from reference TRBV7-9 and TRBJ1-5 gives the full variable domain: DTGVSQNPRHKITKRGQNVTFRCDPISEHNRLYWYRQTLGQGPEFLTYFQNEAQLEKSRLLSDRFSAERPKGSFSTLEIQRTEQGDSAMYLCASSLGTGSVQPQHFGDGTRLSIL.

The V gene is TRBV4-1, the J gene TRBJ1-2, with D unclear. CDR3 length: 18 amino acids. With 4 bases removed from V and 3 bases from J, the gap between germline ends came to 24 bases. The germline V gene has CDR1 MGHRA and CDR2 YSYEKL. The CDR3 nucleotides read TGCGCCAGCAGCCCGACAACCCCCTCTAGTGGTTCGGACTATGGCTACACCTTC. This codes for CASSPTTPSSGSDYGYTF.

For the CDR3, the DNA is TGTGCCATCGGGGCGAGCAATCAGCCCCAGCATTTT. Its protein product is CAIGASNQPQHF. The chain is built from TRBV10-3 and TRBJ1-5, with a weak D call TRBD1 (5 bases). Germline V gene sequence: CDR1 ENHRY, CDR2 SYGVKD. The length of the CDR3 is 12 residues. The V gene lost 8 bases and the J gene lost 1 base, with 6 bases spanning the gap.

J is TRBJ1-2 and V is TRBV7-9; 10 bases match TRBD1. Unmatched junction bases numbered 4, after V lost 4 bases and J lost 8 bases. This CDR3 region has 13 residues. Germline assignment: CDR1 SEHNR and CDR2 FQNEAQ (reference sequence). The CDR3 reads CASSSTGGAGYTF. The CDR3 nucleotides read TGTGCCAGCAGCTCGACAGGGGGCGCGGGCTACACCTTC.

The chain is built from TRBV19 and TRBJ2-7; 7 positions agree with TRBD1. V shed 3 bases, J shed 2 bases, and the junction held 4 bases outside the gene matches. Germline CDR1 LNHDA, CDR2 SQIVND (reference sequence). The CDR3 runs to 14 residues. As DNA, the CDR3 is TGTGCCAGTAGTATCGCGACAGGGACCTACGAGCAGTACTTC. Its translation is CASSIATGTYEQYF.

This clonotype has only a few counts. This sequence joins TRBV20-1 and TRBJ2-1; D call uncertain. The CDR3 contains 16 residues. Deletions cut 3 bases from V and 0 bases from J, with 15 bases between. The V gene's germline CDR1 is DFQATT and CDR2 SNEGSKA (reference sequence). Here the CDR3 DNA reads TGCAGTGCTAGCATTGACGGGCTTAGCTCCTACAATGAGCAGTTCTTC. Translated, it gives CSASIDGLSSYNEQFF.

This clonotype has just a few counts. The chain joins TRBV15 to TRBJ2-1, with TRBD2 matching 9 bases. CDR1 is LNHNV, CDR2 YYDKDF, per germline (reference sequence). V lost 0 bases and J lost 6; bases outside the gene matches: 6. This CDR3 region has 16 residues. CDR3 DNA sequence: TGTGCCACCAGCAGAGAGGGTAGCGGGAGCTTCAATGAGCAGTTCTTC. Protein: CATSREGSGSFNEQFF.